This T cell receptor (beta chain) was captured by sequencing in a study of blood T cell repertoires in COVID-19. About the research overall: Material from acute and convalescent COVID-19 was sourced from the United States, Italy and Spain. The cDNA or gDNA used as material had been derived from T cells, B-cell-depleted T cells, or PBMCs.

Under the authors' procedure: Estimation of nucleated cell counts relied on the amplification of reference gene primers. TCRdb keeps only in-frame clones here, not all; method: immunoSEQ multiplex PCR. V and J calls and clone size are those listed in that table; D and trimming were worked out from the DNA. The sample comprises around 200,000 clones, about 86% of which are singletons, and 3.7% rests with the top ten. V shed 5 bases and J 6 bases; nucleotides not matched to a gene: 7. This CDR3 is 15 amino acids long. CDR1 and CDR2 from the germline V gene are MNHEY and SMNVEV (reference sequence). This TCR was sampled from a man between 18 and 29 years old with active or convalescent COVID-19. J is TRBJ1-6 and V is TRBV27; 7 nucleotides match TRBD1. The specimen sequenced was peripheral blood. CDR3 nucleotide sequence: TGTGCCAGCAGTCCTAGGACAGGTCTTAATTCACCCCTCCACTTT. This gives the protein CASSPRTGLNSPLHF.